Listed here are 17 T cell receptor beta chains from one sample, sequenced in a study of cytomegalovirus exposure and HLA in healthy donors. It was with 60 Vbeta and 13 Jbeta primers that the PCR ran. The repertoire was sequenced with immunoSEQ multiplex PCR; TCRdb's copy has only in-frame clones and lacks some. Among about 130,000 clones listed, 80% were seen once. The sequenced sample was PBMCs. The receptors originated from a man aged 30 to 45 in good health and CMV-seropositive.

This clone came up once. This chain uses TRBV7-9 with TRBJ1-4; D unclear. The CDR3 contains 18 residues. V was clipped by 3 bases and J by 0 bases, with 17 bases between them. Germline V gives CDR1 SEHNR, CDR2 FQNEAQ (reference sequence). CDR3 in amino acids: CASSFSPYTGTTNEKLFF. DNA of the CDR3: TGTGCCAGCAGCTTTTCCCCTTACACGGGGACAACTAATGAAAAACTGTTTTTT.

The chain recombines TRBV29-1 with TRBJ1-4; 8 nucleotides agree with TRBD1. The CDR3 covers 14 residues. CDR1 is SQVTM and CDR2 is ANQGSEA in the germline V gene. The junction had 11 bases not matched to a gene; V was cut back by 6 bases and J by 8 bases. CDR3 in amino acids: CSVETGTGYEKLFF. In DNA form, the CDR3 reads TGCAGCGTGGAGACCGGGACAGGTTACGAAAAACTGTTTTTT.

V usage is TRBV6-1 and J usage is TRBJ1-1; maybe TRBD1 (5 bases). V was clipped by 7 bases and J by 4 bases, with 16 bases between them. The CDR3 is made up of 14 amino acids. Germline CDR1 reads MNHNS; CDR2 reads SASEGT. This CDR3 is CASNLDTWGTEAFF. The CDR3 DNA reads as TGTGCCAGCAACTTGGACACCTGGGGCACTGAAGCTTTCTTT.

The chain employs TRBV7-2 and TRBJ1-1; no reliable D call. This CDR3 is 15 amino acids long. Trimming stripped 4 bases from V and 0 bases from J, with 12 bases between. Germline lookup yields CDR1 SGHTA and CDR2 FQGNSA. The CDR3 sequence: CASSSLWQMNTEAFF. The CDR3 DNA sequence: TGTGCCAGCAGCTCCCTCTGGCAGATGAACACTGAAGCTTTCTTT.

The chain recombines TRBV10-3 with TRBJ2-1, with TRBD2 matching over 10 bases. Germline V gene sequence: CDR1 ENHRY, CDR2 SYGVKD. J lost 7 bases, V lost 10 bases, and 10 bases had no gene match. The CDR3 is made up of 14 amino acids. The chain's CDR3 is CATLPLAGGNEQFF. CDR3 in DNA: TGTGCCACGCTACCTTTAGCGGGGGGAAATGAGCAGTTCTTC.

The CDR3 loop is CASSSGETSEQYF. CDR3 in DNA: TGTGCCAGCAGTAGCGGGGAGACCTCCGAGCAGTACTTC. The J gene is TRBJ2-7, the V gene TRBV6-1; 7 bases align to TRBD2. Germline V gives CDR1 MNHNS, CDR2 SASEGT. The ends lost 5 bases at V and 6 bases at J; junction bases unmatched: 7. The CDR3 sequence is 13 residues long.

V gene TRBV29-1 combines with J gene TRBJ1-2, with TRBD1 as a possible D gene (5 bases). V was pared by 1 base and J by 2 bases, with 11 bases between. The germline V gene has CDR1 SQVTM and CDR2 ANQGSEA. The CDR3 runs to 14 residues. The CDR3 loop reads CSVEGGSLNYGYTF. The CDR3 DNA reads as TGCAGCGTTGAAGGGGGCAGCCTAAACTATGGCTACACCTTC.

The chain combines TRBV19 with TRBJ1-1; D gene unclear. Trimming cost V 3 bases and J 0 bases, with 14 bases left between them. Germline loops: CDR1 LNHDA, CDR2 SQIVND (reference sequence). The CDR3 is made up of 16 amino acids. The CDR3 coding sequence is TGTGCCAGTAGTATTTCCCGAGGTTATATGAACACTGAAGCTTTCTTT. Residues: CASSISRGYMNTEAFF.

V usage is TRBV6-5 and J usage is TRBJ1-2; 7 nucleotides match TRBD1. This CDR3 is built from 12 residues. CDR1 and CDR2 from the germline V gene are MNHEY and SVGAGI. The V and J ends lost 8 bases and 7 bases, in that order; junction bases with no gene match: 7. In nucleotides, the CDR3 is TGTGCCAGCTGGACAGGCAAATCTGGCTACACCTTC. Protein: CASWTGKSGYTF.

The V call is TRBV6-1, the J call TRBJ1-6; a possible D gene is TRBD1 (6 bases). V lost 5 bases to trimming and J lost 5 bases, with 10 bases between them. CDR1 and CDR2 (germline): MNHNS, SASEGT. The CDR3 runs to 14 residues. In DNA form, the CDR3 reads TGTGCCAGCAGTTTAGACAGGAATAATTCACCCCTCCACTTT. It specifies CASSLDRNNSPLHF.

The rearrangement joins TRBV6-4 to TRBJ2-3, with TRBD2 matching over 10 bases. Germline V CDR1 and CDR2: MRHNA, SNTAGT. There are 18 residues in the CDR3. V lost 2 bases and J lost 4; bases outside the gene matches: 12. CDR3 sequence reads: CASSDAPLRSGGADTQYF. The CDR3 DNA is TGTGCCAGCAGTGACGCACCCCTAAGGAGCGGGGGGGCAGATACGCAGTATTTT.

This clone was seen a single time. This sequence joins TRBV25-1 and TRBJ1-2, with 7 bases lining up with TRBD1. The CDR3 has 14 amino acids. The V and J ends lost 3 bases and 4 bases, in that order; junction bases with no gene match: 5. Per germline, CDR1 MGHDK and CDR2 SYGVNS. In nucleotides, the CDR3 is TGTGCCAGCAGTGACCGACAGGGAACCTATGGCTACACCTTC. Its translation: CASSDRQGTYGYTF.

The rearrangement links TRBV5-1 to TRBJ2-2; 7 bases match TRBD1. Per the germline V gene, CDR1 is SGHRS and CDR2 is YFSETQ. The V gene end was trimmed by 4 bases and the J gene end by 5 bases; junction bases not matched to a gene: 14. This CDR3 is built from 17 residues. The CDR3: CASSAAGTEVLTGELFF. Written as DNA, the CDR3 is TGCGCCAGCAGCGCGGCCGGGACAGAGGTCTTAACCGGGGAGCTGTTTTTT.

V usage is TRBV5-4 and J usage is TRBJ1-2; 8 nucleotides align to TRBD1. The CDR3 extends over 14 amino acids. The V segment lost 5 bases and the J segment 7 bases; nucleotides outside the gene matches: 10. Germline values: CDR1 SGHNT, CDR2 YYREEE (reference sequence). CDR3 sequence: CASSSGQGNVGYTF. CDR3 sequence (DNA): TGTGCCAGCAGTTCCGGACAGGGAAATGTTGGCTACACCTTC.

The rearrangement links TRBV4-2 to TRBJ2-3, with a possible D match to TRBD2 (5 bases). The CDR3 sequence is 16 residues long. The V gene lost 1 base and the J gene lost 6 bases, with 17 bases spanning the gap. Germline assignment: CDR1 LGHNA and CDR2 YNFKEQ. The CDR3 DNA follows: TGTGCCAGCAGCCAAGTGGGCCGGGATGATCGGGATACGCAGTATTTT. As protein: CASSQVGRDDRDTQYF.

This clone has only one observation. This sequence joins TRBV6-1 and TRBJ1-1, with a possible D match to TRBD1 (6 bases). The CDR3 runs 14 residues. V lost 6 bases to trimming and J lost 4 bases, with 15 bases between them. Germline V lookup: CDR1 MNHNS, CDR2 SASEGT. This CDR3 is CASSRGGGSTEAFF. The CDR3 bases are TGTGCCAGCAGCAGGGGCGGGGGGAGCACTGAAGCTTTCTTT.

This clone was observed a few times. The chain links TRBV19 to TRBJ1-2; D gene uncertain. There are 14 residues in the CDR3. CDR1 is LNHDA, CDR2 SQIVND, per germline (reference sequence). The V and J ends lost 0 bases and 1 base respectively, with 6 bases between them. The DNA of the CDR3 is TGTGCCAGTAGTATAGATCTATATAACTATGGCTACACCTTC. Translation gives CASSIDLYNYGYTF.